Listed here are 26 T cell receptor beta chains from one sample, sequenced in a study of shared T cell receptors in the human thymus. Assay: immunoSEQ multiplex PCR; the TCRdb copy retains only in-frame clones and omits some. This sample has hundreds of thousands of clones, with around 87% found just once. The same sample was also used in a study of human thymus T cells.

The specimen was thymocytes. The receptors were gathered from a boy in the first two years of life with a congenital heart defect.

The rearrangement uses TRBV7-9 and TRBJ1-1, with a possible D match to TRBD1 (5 bases). This CDR3 has 16 residues. V was clipped by 2 bases and J by 2 bases, with 15 bases between them. The germline V gene has CDR1 SEHNR and CDR2 FQNEAQ (reference sequence). The CDR3 DNA is TGTGCCAGCAGCTTACCGGGAAGCGGGGGAAACACTGAAGCTTTCTTT. Translation: CASSLPGSGGNTEAFF.

The V call is TRBV6-5, the J call TRBJ1-6, with a possible D match to TRBD1 (5 bases). From germline, CDR1 is MNHEY and CDR2 SVGAGI. The V and J ends lost 4 bases and 13 bases respectively, with 23 bases between them. The CDR3 extends over 16 amino acids. CDR3 DNA sequence: TGTGCCAGCAGTTGCGTCTCCAAACAGGCCCCCCTCCCCCTCCACTTT. This sequence encodes CASSCVSKQAPLPLHF.

J is TRBJ1-2 and V is TRBV30; D is perhaps TRBD1 (6 bases). This CDR3 spans 17 amino acids. V lost 4 bases to trimming and J lost 5 bases, with 26 bases between them. In germline, CDR1 is GTSNPN, CDR2 SVGIG (reference sequence). This chain's CDR3 is CAWIAGQKTPDRYGYTF. The CDR3 nucleotides are TGTGCCTGGATTGCAGGACAGAAAACCCCGGATAGATATGGCTACACCTTC.

The chain carries TRBV4-1 and TRBJ2-2; 14 bases match TRBD2. Germline V lookup: CDR1 MGHRA, CDR2 YSYEKL. The CDR3 runs to 19 residues. After removal of 0 bases from V and 4 bases from J, the junction contained 7 bases not matched to a gene. The CDR3 reads CASSQDGTSGGDLTGELFF. For the CDR3, the DNA is TGCGCCAGCAGCCAAGATGGGACTAGCGGGGGAGACCTCACCGGGGAGCTGTTTTTT.

This chain links TRBV7-2 with TRBJ2-7, with 7 bases that match TRBD1. V shed 6 bases and J 2 bases; nucleotides not matched to a gene: 10. The CDR3 is 15 residues long. Germline CDR1 SGHTA, CDR2 FQGNSA. The CDR3 sequence is CASRKTGFTTYEQYF. CDR3 coding DNA: TGTGCCAGCAGGAAGACAGGGTTTACCACCTACGAGCAGTACTTC.

This clone was seen only once. The chain combines TRBV28 with TRBJ1-1; 7 positions match TRBD1. The V segment lost 2 bases and the J segment 3 bases; nucleotides outside the gene matches: 12. The CDR3 covers 17 residues. Germline V gives CDR1 MDHEN, CDR2 SYDVKM. The DNA for the CDR3 is TGTGCCAGCAGTTTAAAGGGGGCAGGGGTAGGAGACACTGAAGCTTTCTTT. Translation: CASSLKGAGVGDTEAFF.

The chain is built from TRBV27 and TRBJ2-7, with 11 bases identical to TRBD1. Germline-derived CDR1 and CDR2 are MNHEY and SMNVEV (reference sequence). V lost 6 bases to trimming and J lost 7 bases; unmatched junction nucleotides: 20. The CDR3 is 18 amino acids. The CDR3 DNA reads TGTGCCAGCAGCCCCCCCGGACAGGGGGCGAAAATTCCGGGGGAGCAGTACTTC. Translation: CASSPPGQGAKIPGEQYF.

This rearrangement joins TRBV30 to TRBJ2-7, with D possibly TRBD2 on 5 matching bases. Germline V gene lookup returns CDR1 GTSNPN and CDR2 SVGIG (reference sequence). The CDR3 sequence is 16 residues long. V was shortened by 2 bases and J by 0 bases, with 17 bases between the two germline ends. CDR3 sequence reads: CAWSHASSGRSYEQYF. In DNA form, the CDR3 reads TGTGCCTGGAGTCACGCCTCGAGCGGACGCTCCTACGAGCAGTACTTC.

This chain uses TRBV5-1 with TRBJ1-2; 7 bases fit TRBD1. The V gene end was trimmed by 4 bases and the J gene end by 4 bases; junction bases not matched to a gene: 13. The CDR3 spans 16 residues. Germline lookup yields CDR1 SGHRS and CDR2 YFSETQ. CDR3 in DNA: TGCGCCAGCAGCCTGATGCGTCCCGGGACAGTCTATGGCTACACCTTC. The encoded protein is CASSLMRPGTVYGYTF.

V gene TRBV29-1 combines with J gene TRBJ2-5; D possibly corresponds to TRBD1 (6 bases). Germline CDR1 is SQVTM and CDR2 is ANQGSEA. The CDR3 is 11 residues long. Trimming removed 5 bases from V and 5 bases from J, with 9 bases in between. The CDR3 region is CSVLDSETQYF. The DNA of the CDR3 is TGCAGCGTTCTGGACAGCGAGACCCAGTACTTC.

The V and J genes are TRBV29-1 and TRBJ2-7; 9 nucleotides line up with TRBD1. The CDR3 is 13 amino acids. The germline CDR1 and CDR2 sequences are SQVTM and ANQGSEA. Germline trimming cut 5 bases from V and 5 bases from J; bases unmatched to any gene: 7. The CDR3 region is CSVRGQGNDEQYF. CDR3 DNA sequence: TGCAGCGTTAGGGGACAGGGAAACGACGAGCAGTACTTC.

The J gene is TRBJ2-3, the V gene TRBV7-2, with D perhaps matching TRBD1 (6 bases). Germline V gives CDR1 SGHTA, CDR2 FQGNSA. Between the trimmed V and J ends, which lost 5 bases and 2 bases, there was a span of 11 bases. The CDR3 totals 14 residues. The CDR3 coding sequence is TGTGCCAGCAGCCCGGACAGTCCCACAGATACGCAGTATTTT. Protein sequence: CASSPDSPTDTQYF.

The chain recombines TRBV7-2 with TRBJ1-1; perhaps TRBD1 as D (5 bases). The CDR3 is 15 amino acids. Germline V CDR1 and CDR2: SGHTA, FQGNSA. V gave up 5 bases and J gave up 5 bases, with 18 bases separating them. The CDR3 protein is CASSPREGSGTEAFF. For the CDR3, the DNA is TGTGCCAGCAGCCCTAGGGAGGGGAGTGGGACTGAAGCTTTCTTT. Drawing the rest from reference TRBV7-2 and TRBJ1-1, the complete variable domain is GAGVSQSPSNKVTEKGKDVELRCDPISGHTALYWYRQSLGQGLEFLIYFQGNSAPDKSGLPSDRFSAERTGGSVSTLTIQRTQQEDSAVYLCASSPREGSGTEAFFGQGTRLTVV.

This clone was detected only once. The V gene is TRBV29-1, the J gene TRBJ2-7; 9 bases agree with TRBD1. The CDR3 has 16 residues. J gave up 5 bases and V 5 bases, and 16 bases lay outside the gene matches. Germline V gene lookup returns CDR1 SQVTM and CDR2 ANQGSEA. The CDR3 reads CSVSRYEGQGPHEQYF. The CDR3, as DNA: TGCAGCGTTAGCCGATATGAGGGACAGGGTCCCCACGAGCAGTACTTC.

The genes are TRBV9 and TRBJ2-1; TRBD2 aligns across 15 bases. The junction had 9 bases not matched to a gene; V was cut back by 4 bases and J by 7 bases. CDR3 size: 17 residues. Germline V gene data show CDR1 as SGDLS and CDR2 as YYNGEE. CDR3 sequence (DNA): TGTGCCAGCAGCCCTAACCCGGGACTAGCGGGAGGAAATGAGCAGTTCTTC. It encodes CASSPNPGLAGGNEQFF.

This clone was picked up a small number of times. The rearrangement joins TRBV19 to TRBJ1-3; the D gene is possibly TRBD1 (5 bases). Looked up from germline, CDR1 is LNHDA and CDR2 is SQIVND (reference sequence). The V gene lost 7 bases and the J gene lost 4 bases, with 17 bases spanning the gap. CDR3 length: 15 amino acids. CDR3 DNA: TGTGCCAGTAAAGCAGGGCGGTCTCAAGGAAACACCATATATTTT. It encodes CASKAGRSQGNTIYF. Full variable domain (outside the CDR3, taken from reference TRBV19 and TRBJ1-3): DGGITQSPKYLFRKEGQNVTLSCEQNLNHDAMYWYRQDPGQGLRLIYYSQIVNDFQKGDIAEGYSVSREKKESFPLTVTSAQKNPTAFYLCASKAGRSQGNTIYFGEGSWLTVV.

CDR3 protein: CAWTETGGANQPQHF. The CDR3 DNA reads as TGTGCCTGGACTGAAACAGGGGGCGCGAATCAGCCCCAGCATTTT. V is TRBV30 and J is TRBJ1-5, with 9 bases aligning to TRBD1. This CDR3 has 15 amino acids. With V trimmed by 4 bases and J by 4 bases, 8 bases remained unmatched. Per the germline V gene, CDR1 is GTSNPN and CDR2 is SVGIG (reference sequence).

The CDR3 coding sequence is TGTGCCATCAGTGAATTGGGACTAGCGAGCGAAGAGACCCAGTACTTC. Translation gives CAISELGLASEETQYF. The chain joins TRBV10-3 to TRBJ2-5, with TRBD2 matching 10 bases. The CDR3 length is 16 residues. After removal of 3 bases from V and 3 bases from J, the junction contained 7 bases not matched to a gene. The germline V gene encodes CDR1 ENHRY and CDR2 SYGVKD.

The rearrangement joins TRBV30 to TRBJ2-3, with D tentatively TRBD2 (6 bases). Germline CDR1 is GTSNPN and CDR2 is SVGIG (reference sequence). The CDR3 runs 16 residues. V dropped 4 bases and J dropped 2 bases, with 19 bases sitting between them. The DNA for the CDR3 is TGTGCCTGGACTATGGGACTTTCGACCTACACAGATACGCAGTATTTT. It translates to CAWTMGLSTYTDTQYF.

This rearrangement joins TRBV2 to TRBJ2-7; a possible D gene is TRBD2 (6 bases). Trimming pared 1 base from V and 1 base from J, leaving 20 bases between. The CDR3 totals 18 residues. Germline CDR1 and CDR2: SNHLY and FYNNEI. The DNA for the CDR3 is TGTGCCAGCAGTGAAGATTTGAGTCGGGCTAGCGAATCCTACGAGCAGTACTTC. This gives the protein CASSEDLSRASESYEQYF.

The chain has TRBV6-9 and TRBJ2-3, with D unclear. The germline V gene has CDR1 MNHGY and CDR2 SVAAGI. The ends were cut back, 4 bases at V and 1 base at J, with 6 bases in the middle. This CDR3 has 13 amino acids. CDR3 amino acids: CASSWLGTDTQYF. The CDR3 nucleotides are TGTGCCAGCAGTTGGTTAGGCACAGATACGCAGTATTTT.

The rearrangement uses TRBV6-6 and TRBJ1-5; no clear D. Germline V gives CDR1 MNHNY, CDR2 SVGAGI (reference sequence). V lost 0 bases and J 3 bases, leaving 6 bases between the germline ends. The CDR3 spans 14 residues. CDR3 nucleotide sequence: TGTGCCAGCAGTTACTCGTACATCAATCAGCCCCAGCATTTT. Amino acids: CASSYSYINQPQHF.

The V and J genes are TRBV5-4 and TRBJ2-2, with D perhaps TRBD1 (5 bases). Between the trimmed V and J ends, which lost 4 bases and 5 bases, there was a span of 12 bases. Germline-derived CDR1 and CDR2 are SGHNT and YYREEE (reference sequence). The CDR3 is 14 amino acids. As DNA, the CDR3 is TGTGCCAGCAGCGGATCCAGGGAAACCGGGGAGCTGTTTTTT. It specifies CASSGSRETGELFF.

J is TRBJ1-3 and V is TRBV29-1; D not certain. Germline CDR1 and CDR2: SQVTM and ANQGSEA. V lost 7 bases to trimming and J lost 7 bases, with 17 bases between them. The CDR3 is 13 amino acids. CDR3 bases: TGCAGCGCGACCAACAGACCTCGGAACACCATATATTTT. Protein: CSATNRPRNTIYF.

The chain combines TRBV14 with TRBJ1-2; 10 nucleotides line up with TRBD1. Trimming cost V 4 bases and J 7 bases; bases outside gene matches: 0. In germline, CDR1 is SGHDN, CDR2 FVKESK. The CDR3 has 12 residues. The DNA of the CDR3 is TGTGCCAGCAGCCGGGACAGGGGTGGCTACACCTTC. It specifies CASSRDRGGYTF.

The J gene is TRBJ1-4, the V gene TRBV28; the match to TRBD1 covers 8 bases. The CDR3 is 17 amino acids. Trimming cost V 8 bases and J 5 bases; bases outside gene matches: 16. Germline CDR1 MDHEN, CDR2 SYDVKM. The CDR3 sequence: CASGISDRARGNEKLFF. In nucleotides, the CDR3 is TGTGCCAGCGGAATATCGGACAGGGCGAGGGGGAATGAAAAACTGTTTTTT. The full variable domain, rest sourced from reference TRBV28 and TRBJ1-4, is DVKVTQSSRYLVKRTGEKVFLECVQDMDHENMFWYRQDPGLGLRLIYFSYDVKMKEKGDIPEGYSVSREKKERFSLILESASTNQTSMYLCASGISDRARGNEKLFFGSGTQLSVL.